This TCR beta chain is drawn from a study of identifying expanded T cells in peripheral blood. V was cut by 7 bases and J by 1 base, with 13 bases left in between. The germline V gene has CDR1 SQVTM and CDR2 ANQGSEA. The CDR3 covers 13 residues. TCRdb's table, derived via immunoSEQ multiplex PCR, lists solely in-frame clones and lacks some. The repertoire holds under 150,000 clones, with around 88% as singletons. The sequenced sample consisted of blood. The rearrangement joins TRBV29-1 to TRBJ1-1, with D perhaps matching TRBD1 (5 bases). This clonotype was sampled from a person aged 18 to 69 in good health. DNA for the CDR3: TGCAGCGGCGGAACGGGGGGGAACACTGAAGCTTTCTTT. Amino acid sequence: CSGGTGGNTEAFF.